The 23 T cell receptor beta chains listed next were all sequenced from one sample in a study of sequential checkpoint blockade in melanoma. Produced via immunoSEQ multiplex PCR; TCRdb's table is partial and in-frame only. The sample gives 15,000 to 20,000 clones, 56% of which show up once; around 17% is in the top ten. The treatment was: randomized to nivolumab then ipilimumab (arm A) or the reverse (arm B). The starting material was CD8+ T cells sorted from blood (inferred from file names), obtained from a patient given nivolumab and ipilimumab in sequence. These receptors were obtained from a human donor with melanoma.

V and J are TRBV7-2 and TRBJ1-6; D ambiguous. The germline CDR1 and CDR2 sequences are SGHTA and FQGNSA. Trimming stripped 2 bases from V and 9 bases from J, with 20 bases between. The CDR3 loop spans 17 amino acids. The CDR3 here is CASSLFSIVGPLSPLHF. For the CDR3, the DNA is TGTGCCAGCAGCTTATTTTCGATTGTTGGGCCCCTTTCACCCCTCCACTTT.

The chain couples TRBV30 to TRBJ1-1, with D unclear. Trimming took off 0 bases at V and 0 bases at J, with 8 bases between the two ends. The CDR3 runs to 14 residues. Germline V gene sequence: CDR1 GTSNPN, CDR2 SVGIG (reference sequence). The CDR3 protein is CAWSVPQLNTEAFF. The CDR3 DNA follows: TGTGCCTGGAGTGTACCTCAGTTGAACACTGAAGCTTTCTTT.

In nucleotides, the CDR3 is TGCGCCAGCAGCCCCGTGGGGGCCAACGTCCTGACTTTC. Residues: CASSPVGANVLTF. The J gene is TRBJ2-6, the V gene TRBV5-1; unclear D gene. There are 13 residues in the CDR3. Germline V gene lookup returns CDR1 SGHRS and CDR2 YFSETQ. Between the trimmed V and J ends, which lost 4 bases and 4 bases, there was a span of 6 bases.

The chain is built from TRBV7-6 and TRBJ1-1; 9 positions agree with TRBD1. This CDR3 spans 14 amino acids. Germline V lookup: CDR1 SGHVS, CDR2 FNYEAQ. Trimming removed 5 bases from V and 11 bases from J; junction bases left unmatched: 12. The CDR3 spells CASSEDEGTGRAFF. CDR3 bases: TGTGCCAGCAGCGAAGACGAGGGGACAGGGAGGGCTTTCTTT. Together with reference TRBV7-6 and TRBJ1-1, the CDR3 gives the full variable domain: GAGVSQSPRYKVTKRGQDVALRCDPISGHVSLYWYRQALGQGPEFLTYFNYEAQQDKSGLPNDRFSAERPEGSISTLTIQRTEQRDSAMYRCASSEDEGTGRAFFGQGTRLTVV.

The chain has TRBV7-9 and TRBJ2-7, with 12 positions matching TRBD2. With 3 bases clipped from V and 5 bases from J, the junction kept 8 bases outside the gene matches. The CDR3 is made up of 16 amino acids. CDR1 is SEHNR and CDR2 is FQNEAQ in the germline V gene (reference sequence). As DNA, the CDR3 is TGTGCCAGCAGCTTGGGGACTAGCGGGTTAGGGAACGAGCAGTACTTC. Protein product: CASSLGTSGLGNEQYF.

This chain uses TRBV5-1 with TRBJ2-5; D gene ambiguous. The CDR3 consists of 15 residues. CDR1 is SGHRS, CDR2 YFSETQ, per germline. Deletions cut 1 base from V and 5 bases from J, with 15 bases between. The CDR3 coding sequence is TGCGCCAGCAGCTTGTATCCGGGTTTGGCGGAGACCCAGTACTTC. Translation gives CASSLYPGLAETQYF.

The rearrangement uses TRBV29-1 and TRBJ1-3; D gene uncertain. CDR1 SQVTM and CDR2 ANQGSEA come from the germline V gene. Trimming cost V 6 bases and J 6 bases, with 9 bases left between them. This CDR3 comprises 11 residues. The CDR3 sequence is CSVQRLNTIYF. Written as DNA, the CDR3 is TGCAGCGTACAACGCTTAAACACCATATATTTT.

The CDR3 DNA reads as TGTGCCAGCGGACAGACCCGGCAGGGTCAGCCCCAGCATTTT. Translated: CASGQTRQGQPQHF. The chain recombines TRBV6-5 with TRBJ1-5; possible D gene TRBD1, 6 bases. V lost 8 bases, J lost 6 bases, and 17 bases lay in between. Germline CDR1 and CDR2: MNHEY and SVGAGI. The length of the CDR3 is 14 residues.

The J gene is TRBJ2-6, the V gene TRBV9; D is undetermined. CDR1 and CDR2 from the germline V gene are SGDLS and YYNGEE. The V end lost 2 bases, the J end lost 1 base, and 7 bases lay between the germline ends. The CDR3 is 15 residues long. CDR3 nucleotides: TGTGCCAGCAGCGTCACCGGTTCTGGGGCCAACGTCCTGACTTTC. Amino acid sequence: CASSVTGSGANVLTF. The full variable domain, rest sourced from reference TRBV9 and TRBJ2-6, is DSGVTQTPKHLITATGQRVTLRCSPRSGDLSVYWYQQSLDQGLQFLIQYYNGEERAKGNILERFSAQQFPDLHSELNLSSLELGDSALYFCASSVTGSGANVLTFGAGSRLTVL.

This clone appeared a few times. The genes are TRBV7-9 and TRBJ1-5; a possible D gene is TRBD1 (5 bases). In germline, CDR1 is SEHNR, CDR2 FQNEAQ (reference sequence). The CDR3 is made up of 13 amino acids. Trimming cost V 5 bases and J 9 bases, with 14 bases left between them. CDR3 sequence reads: CASSDSPGGPQHF. CDR3 nucleotides: TGTGCCAGCAGCGACAGTCCCGGGGGGCCCCAGCATTTT.

This clone is medium-sized by share. This chain connects TRBV7-9 to TRBJ2-7; tentatively, D is TRBD2 (6 bases). Germline CDR1 is SEHNR and CDR2 is FQNEAQ (reference sequence). The CDR3 loop spans 12 amino acids. V was clipped by 5 bases and J by 6 bases, with 11 bases between them. The CDR3 reads CASSGWGVEQYF. As DNA, the CDR3 is TGTGCCAGCAGCGGATGGGGGGTCGAGCAGTACTTC.

This clone has a single count. J is TRBJ1-1 and V is TRBV28; D may be TRBD1 (6 bases). V was clipped by 4 bases and J by 0 bases, with 12 bases between them. Germline V gives CDR1 MDHEN, CDR2 SYDVKM. This CDR3 has 15 residues. CDR3 sequence: CASSWQGSLNTEAFF. For the CDR3, the DNA is TGTGCCAGCAGTTGGCAGGGGAGCCTGAACACTGAAGCTTTCTTT.

The V call is TRBV6-5, the J call TRBJ1-1; D possibly corresponds to TRBD1 (5 bases). Germline V gives CDR1 MNHEY, CDR2 SVGAGI. There are 14 residues in the CDR3. V gave up 2 bases and J gave up 0 bases, with 7 bases separating them. The CDR3 loop reads CASSYGALNTEAFF. For the CDR3, the DNA is TGTGCCAGCAGTTACGGGGCTCTGAACACTGAAGCTTTCTTT.

The chain couples TRBV28 to TRBJ1-5; D is ambiguous. CDR3 length: 15 residues. Trimming pared 3 bases from V and 1 base from J, leaving 10 bases between. From germline, CDR1 is MDHEN and CDR2 SYDVKM. The CDR3: CASSFFGESNQPQHF. The CDR3 bases are TGTGCCAGCAGTTTTTTCGGGGAAAGCAATCAGCCCCAGCATTTT.

V and J are TRBV28 and TRBJ1-5; TRBD1 matches 7 bases. With V trimmed by 2 bases and J by 12 bases, 13 bases remained unmatched. The CDR3 is made up of 15 amino acids. The germline CDR1 and CDR2 sequences are MDHEN and SYDVKM. In DNA form, the CDR3 reads TGTGCCAGCAGTTTAGGTGTCACAGGGGTTACGGACCAGCATTTT. Protein: CASSLGVTGVTDQHF.

The chain has TRBV30 and TRBJ2-3; the match to TRBD2 covers 8 bases. V dropped 2 bases and J dropped 3; count of bases not matched to a gene: 10. The CDR3 is made up of 16 amino acids. The germline gives CDR1 GTSNPN, CDR2 SVGIG (reference sequence). The CDR3 DNA reads as TGTGCCTGGAGTATTGTTTCCCGGGGGGGGACAGATACGCAGTATTTT. Encoded protein: CAWSIVSRGGTDTQYF. The full variable domain, in which reference TRBV30 and TRBJ2-3 provide the parts outside the CDR3, is SQTIHQWPATLVQPVGSPLSLECTVEGTSNPNLYWYRQAAGRGLQLLFYSVGIGQISSEVPQNLSASRPQDRQFILSSKKLLLSDSGFYLCAWSIVSRGGTDTQYFGPGTRLTVL.

The chain has TRBV5-4 and TRBJ1-1; the D is unclear. V was clipped by 5 bases and J by 0 bases, with 8 bases between them. Germline V gene data show CDR1 as SGHNT and CDR2 as YYREEE (reference sequence). The CDR3 runs to 13 residues. DNA for the CDR3: TGTGCCAGCAGTGACAACTTGAACACTGAAGCTTTCTTT. Translated: CASSDNLNTEAFF. Complete variable domain (other parts from reference TRBV5-4 and TRBJ1-1): ETGVTQSPTHLIKTRGQQVTLRCSSQSGHNTVSWYQQALGQGPQFIFQYYREEENGRGNFPPRFSGLQFPNYSSELNVNALELDDSALYLCASSDNLNTEAFFGQGTRLTVV.

The chain couples TRBV28 to TRBJ2-5; 7 bases are a match to TRBD1. Germline CDR1 and CDR2: MDHEN and SYDVKM. The CDR3 covers 15 residues. The junction had 5 bases not matched to a gene; V was cut back by 4 bases and J by 0 bases. This chain's CDR3 is CASSWTGRYQETQYF. The DNA of the CDR3 is TGTGCCAGCAGTTGGACAGGACGATACCAAGAGACCCAGTACTTC.

V and J are TRBV2 and TRBJ2-7; D is perhaps TRBD2 (6 bases). Germline values: CDR1 SNHLY, CDR2 FYNNEI. This CDR3 spans 13 amino acids. With 4 bases removed from V and 2 bases from J, the gap between germline ends came to 9 bases. The CDR3 nucleotides read TGTGCCAGCAGTGGAGGAGGGACCTACGAGCAGTACTTC. It translates to CASSGGGTYEQYF. Full variable domain (outside the CDR3, taken from reference TRBV2 and TRBJ2-7): EPEVTQTPSHQVTQMGQEVILRCVPISNHLYFYWYRQILGQKVEFLVSFYNNEISEKSEIFDDQFSVERPDGSNFTLKIRSTKLEDSAMYFCASSGGGTYEQYFGPGTRLTVT.

In DNA form, the CDR3 reads TGTGCCAGCAGCGTTTCGGGGGGCAGCTCCTACGAGCAGTACTTC. This gives the protein CASSVSGGSSYEQYF. The chain links TRBV9 to TRBJ2-7; a possible D gene is TRBD2 (7 bases). Trimming took 2 bases from V and 0 from J, leaving 12 bases between them. The V gene's germline CDR1 is SGDLS and CDR2 YYNGEE. The CDR3 is 15 residues long.

J is TRBJ2-7 and V is TRBV5-1, with TRBD2 identical over 10 bases. The germline gives CDR1 SGHRS, CDR2 YFSETQ. V trimming: 0 bases; J trimming: 2 bases; junction bases outside the gene matches: 8. The CDR3 extends over 17 amino acids. The CDR3: CASSLDGGLAGAYEQYF. For the CDR3, the DNA is TGCGCCAGCAGCTTGGACGGGGGCCTAGCGGGAGCCTACGAGCAGTACTTC. Based on the CDR3 plus reference TRBV5-1 and TRBJ2-7, the full variable domain is KAGVTQTPRYLIKTRGQQVTLSCSPISGHRSVSWYQQTPGQGLQFLFEYFSETQRNKGNFPGRFSGRQFSNSRSEMNVSTLELGDSALYLCASSLDGGLAGAYEQYFGPGTRLTVT.

The chain links TRBV9 to TRBJ1-2; possibly TRBD1 for D (5 bases). The CDR3 is 15 residues long. The V gene's germline CDR1 is SGDLS and CDR2 YYNGEE. V dropped 0 bases and J dropped 2 bases, with 11 bases sitting between them. CDR3 region: CASSVAGPENYGYTF. For the CDR3, the DNA is TGTGCCAGCAGCGTAGCAGGGCCTGAAAACTATGGCTACACCTTC.

V and J are TRBV19 and TRBJ1-1; 10 bases line up with TRBD1. Germline V lookup: CDR1 LNHDA, CDR2 SQIVND (reference sequence). The CDR3 sequence is 14 residues long. V lost 5 bases to trimming and J lost 7 bases; unmatched junction nucleotides: 7. CDR3 bases: TGTGCCAGTAGTCTAGGACAGGGGGGATATGAAGCTTTCTTT. Translating gives CASSLGQGGYEAFF.